One and the same sample provided the 3 T cell receptor beta chains below, sequenced in a study of cytomegalovirus exposure and HLA in healthy donors. Primers for the PCR totalled 60 Vbeta and 13 Jbeta. TCRdb's table, derived via immunoSEQ multiplex PCR, lists solely in-frame clones and lacks some. The sample contains more than 95,000 clones, 10% of which appear only once. Source material: PBMCs. The receptors were gathered from a man in his forties in good health and CMV-seropositive.

This clone was seen more than once but under ten times. This chain connects TRBV4-3 to TRBJ2-1, with 8 bases fitting TRBD2. CDR1 is LGHNA, CDR2 YSLEER, per germline. This CDR3 is 19 amino acids long. The J segment lost 0 bases and the V segment lost 1 base, leaving 11 bases of the junction unmatched. CDR3 nucleotide sequence: TGCGCCAGCAGCCAAGTGGTTAGCGGGGAATCGAGCTCCTACAATGAGCAGTTCTTC. Translation: CASSQVVSGESSSYNEQFF.

The rearrangement joins TRBV10-3 to TRBJ2-1; D gene uncertain. V was trimmed by 4 bases and J by 6 bases, leaving 7 bases between them. The CDR3 is 12 residues long. Germline V gene lookup returns CDR1 ENHRY and CDR2 SYGVKD. The CDR3 DNA is TGTGCCATCAGTGGACTTACCAATGAGCAGTTCTTC. Its translation is CAISGLTNEQFF.

The chain couples TRBV18 to TRBJ1-5; possibly TRBD1 for D (6 bases). CDR1 and CDR2 from the germline V gene are KGHSH and LQKENI. V was shortened by 6 bases and J by 0 bases, with 15 bases between the two germline ends. This CDR3 region has 16 residues. In DNA, the CDR3 is TGTGCCAGCTCGCCTTCGGACAGATATAGCAATCAGCCCCAGCATTTT. Translating it yields CASSPSDRYSNQPQHF.